These 7 T cell receptor beta chains originate from one sample sequenced in a study of regulatory T cells in long-lasting Graves disease. Arm-PCR of CDR3 regions with iRepertoire HTBI primers generated TCR beta libraries. TCRdb reanalysed the multiplex PCR reads using MiXCR and keeps one entry per CDR3 protein. The repertoire has around 450,000 distinct CDR3 sequences, about 22% of them found once; the top ten carry about 7%. The time point: persistent/refractory GD, antithyroid drugs over 5 years with positive TRAb. With RNA extracted from PBMCs as input, the TCR library was made. The source material was peripheral blood mononuclear cells (PBMCs), sampled when the disease was refractory, from a patient treated with antithyroid drugs. The receptor source for this set is a female donor with Graves disease.

This chain links TRBV27 with TRBJ1-1; the D gene is possibly TRBD1 (5 bases). The CDR3 covers 14 residues. Trimming shortened V by 5 bases and J by 0 bases, and 10 bases separated the two germline ends. CDR1 and CDR2 (germline): MNHEY, SMNVEV (reference sequence). The CDR3 here is CASSLQAMNTEAFF. CDR3 DNA sequence: TGTGCCAGCAGTCTACAGGCAATGAACACTGAAGCTTTCTTT.

This clonotype was seen more than once but under ten times. The chain links TRBV30 to TRBJ2-7; weak D call: TRBD1 (6 bases). Between the trimmed V and J ends, which lost 3 bases and 4 bases, there was a span of 7 bases. The length of the CDR3 is 11 residues. CDR1 and CDR2 from the germline V gene are GTSNPN and SVGIG (reference sequence). The CDR3 is CAWSTGYEQYF. For the CDR3, the DNA is TGTGCCTGGAGCACAGGGTACGAGCAGTACTTC.

A few counts support this clonotype. This rearrangement joins TRBV4-1 to TRBJ2-5; the match to TRBD2 covers 12 bases. The germline V gene has CDR1 MGHRA and CDR2 YSYEKL. The CDR3 has 15 residues. V shed 3 bases, J shed 3 bases, and the junction held 2 bases outside the gene matches. DNA for the CDR3: TGCGCCAGCAGCCATCGGACTAGCGGGGAAGAGACCCAGTACTTC. Translating gives CASSHRTSGEETQYF.

In its sample, this clonotype was seen a few times. The chain uses TRBV7-9 and TRBJ1-6; TRBD1 aligns across 10 bases. CDR1 is SEHNR and CDR2 is FQNEAQ in the germline V gene (reference sequence). The CDR3 contains 14 residues. J lost 8 bases, V lost 3 bases, and 1 base had no gene match. CDR3 sequence: CASSLGQGHSPLHF. The DNA of the CDR3 is TGTGCCAGCAGCTTGGGACAGGGGCATTCACCCCTCCACTTT.

This clonotype was observed a few times. The chain has TRBV6-1 and TRBJ1-1; unclear D gene. This CDR3 spans 12 amino acids. CDR1 is MNHNS and CDR2 is SASEGT in the germline V gene. Trimming cost V 6 bases and J 5 bases, with 10 bases left between them. CDR3 in DNA: TGTGCCAGCAGCCCCTTTGGGACTGAAGCTTTCTTT. Its protein product is CASSPFGTEAFF.

This clonotype appeared a few times. The chain combines TRBV7-2 with TRBJ2-3; D might be TRBD2 (5 bases). V lost 2 bases, J lost 0 bases, and 9 bases lay in between. The germline V gene has CDR1 SGHTA and CDR2 FQGNSA. There are 15 residues in the CDR3. The CDR3 reads CASSLRDLSTDTQYF. DNA of the CDR3: TGTGCCAGCAGCTTACGGGATCTCAGCACAGATACGCAGTATTTT.

J is TRBJ1-1 and V is TRBV7-9; no reliable D call. The CDR3 consists of 14 residues. The germline gives CDR1 SEHNR, CDR2 FQNEAQ (reference sequence). Deletions cut 2 bases from V and 1 base from J, with 8 bases between. The CDR3 loop is CASSLKGSNTEAFF. The CDR3 DNA is TGTGCCAGCAGCTTAAAAGGTTCGAACACTGAAGCTTTCTTT.